A selection of T cell receptor beta chains follows, all from one sample in a study of control samples from healthy donors and cancer patients. Only in-frame clones appear in the TCRdb table, and some are missing; sequencing was by immunoSEQ multiplex PCR. Among approximately 120,000 clones, around 89% were seen once, and the ten largest hold 17%. Sequencing used blood. The source is a woman aged 50 to 60 in good health. The CDR3 runs from the conserved cysteine through the conserved F or W. Each record gives: clone size, D gene, V gene, J gene, CDR3 protein, CDR3 DNA. D genes are given only for firm matches. Clone sizes are given selectively: once, few, many, or a class where the clone is expanded.

-,TRBD1,TRBV18,TRBJ2-1,CASSLGTGRYNEQFF,TGTGCCAGCTCACTCGGGACAGGGCGCTACAATGAGCAGTTCTTC
once,TRBD1,TRBV6-5,TRBJ2-3,CASRRDRGTDTQYF,TGTGCCAGCAGGCGGGACAGGGGCACAGATACGCAGTATTTT
once,-,TRBV7-7,TRBJ1-4,CASSPRQNEKLFF,TGTGCCAGCAGCCCCCGACAGAATGAAAAACTGTTTTTT
-,-,TRBV7-2,TRBJ2-3,CASSQYTDTQYF,TGTGCCAGCAGCCAATACACAGATACGCAGTATTTT
-,TRBD1,TRBV5-1,TRBJ1-1,CASTDRGLYTEAFF,TGCGCCAGCACGGACAGGGGGCTGTACACTGAAGCTTTCTTT
-,TRBD2,TRBV6-5,TRBJ2-2,CASSSGGDHTGELFF,TGTGCCAGCAGTAGCGGGGGGGATCACACCGGGGAGCTGTTTTTT
-,TRBD2,TRBV24-1,TRBJ2-3,CATSEGLAVADTQYF,TGTGCCACCAGTGAAGGACTAGCGGTCGCAGATACGCAGTATTTT
-,TRBD1,TRBV15,TRBJ2-3,CATSTPGQGPSAGTDTQYF,TGTGCCACCAGCACACCGGGACAGGGGCCGTCTGCTGGCACAGATACGCAGTATTTT
few,-,TRBV4-3,TRBJ1-1,CASSQAMNTEAFF,TGCGCCAGCAGCCAAGCCATGAACACTGAAGCTTTCTTT
-,-,TRBV18,TRBJ1-5,CASSLHPRGTNQPQHF,TGTGCCAGCTCACTTCACCCCAGGGGTACAAATCAGCCCCAGCATTTT
many,TRBD1,TRBV7-9,TRBJ2-5,CASSHPLGQGEETQYF,TGTGCCAGCAGTCACCCGCTGGGACAGGGGGAAGAGACCCAGTACTTC
-,TRBD2,TRBV5-1,TRBJ2-7,CASSLIIGGGAGYEQYF,TGCGCCAGCAGCTTGATTATAGGCGGGGGAGCGGGCTACGAGCAGTACTTC
-,-,TRBV19,TRBJ2-2,CASSPLGGPNTGELFF,TGTGCCAGTAGCCCCCTTGGGGGGCCGAACACCGGGGAGCTGTTTTTT
once,-,TRBV24-1,TRBJ2-3,CATSKEGAGTDTQYF,TGTGCCACCAGTAAGGAGGGAGCGGGCACAGATACGCAGTATTTT
-,-,TRBV6-2/TRBV6-3,TRBJ2-1,CASSYPDNVGINEQFF,TGTGCCAGCAGTTACCCGGACAACGTCGGTATAAATGAGCAGTTCTTC
-,-,TRBV7-3,TRBJ1-5,CASGAGVNQPQHF,TGTGCCAGCGGGGCGGGGGTGAATCAGCCCCAGCATTTT
few,-,TRBV5-1,TRBJ2-1,CASSLSVRFYNEQFF,TGCGCCAGCAGCTTGTCAGTTAGGTTCTACAATGAGCAGTTCTTC
-,-,TRBV11-2,TRBJ2-7,CASSTNYRVYEQYF,TGTGCCAGCAGCACCAACTACAGGGTTTACGAGCAGTACTTC
-,-,TRBV20-1,TRBJ1-1,CSAESQGGAFF,TGCAGTGCCGAATCACAGGGCGGAGCTTTCTTT
-,-,TRBV5-1,TRBJ1-6,CASSSPMDNSPLHF,TGCGCCAGCAGCTCGCCGATGGATAATTCACCCCTCCACTTT
-,-,TRBV11-2,TRBJ1-1,CASSPLRGATEAFF,TGTGCCAGCAGCCCCCTGAGGGGGGCCACTGAAGCTTTCTTT
-,-,TRBV7-2,TRBJ2-3,CASSPRESHTDTQYF,TGTGCCAGCAGCCCCAGGGAGTCACACACAGATACGCAGTATTTT
-,-,TRBV5-1,TRBJ2-2,CASSSIGQITGELFF,TGCGCCAGCAGCTCAATTGGACAGATCACCGGGGAGCTGTTTTTT
once,-,TRBV10-1,TRBJ1-4,CASRTGRWMVGAEKLFF,TGCGCCAGCAGGACAGGAAGATGGATGGTTGGAGCTGAAAAACTGTTTTTT
-,TRBD2,TRBV24-1,TRBJ2-2,CATRRTSGEGLAGELFF,TGTGCCACCAGGAGGACTAGCGGGGAAGGATTAGCCGGGGAGCTGTTTTTT
few,TRBD2,TRBV7-2,TRBJ2-5,CASSLLGGGLTETQYF,TGTGCCAGCAGCTTATTAGGTGGGGGACTAACAGAGACCCAGTACTTC
-,-,TRBV27,TRBJ2-1,CASSWAGLPIYNEQFF,TGTGCCAGCAGTTGGGCGGGGCTACCGATCTACAATGAGCAGTTCTTC
-,TRBD1,TRBV7-3,TRBJ1-2,CASSLTVIATGEGYGYTF,TGTGCCAGCAGCTTAACCGTCATTGCGACAGGGGAAGGGTATGGCTACACCTTC
-,-,TRBV24-1,TRBJ2-3,CATSVSDTQYF,TGTGCCACCAGTGTGTCAGATACGCAGTATTTT
few,-,TRBV4-2,TRBJ2-3,CASSQDKPETDTQYF,TGTGCCAGCAGCCAAGATAAACCGGAGACAGATACGCAGTATTTT
few,-,TRBV7-8,TRBJ1-5,CASSLPNQPQHF,TGTGCCAGCAGCTTACCCAATCAGCCCCAGCATTTT
-,-,TRBV7-8,TRBJ1-1,CASSFGGVNTEAFF,TGTGCCAGCAGCTTCGGAGGAGTGAACACTGAAGCTTTCTTT
once,TRBD1,TRBV6-5,TRBJ1-3,CASSRQGPNTIYF,TGTGCCAGCAGTCGACAGGGACCAAACACCATATATTTT
-,TRBD2,TRBV11-3,TRBJ2-1,CASSRSGPYSYNEQFF,TGTGCCAGCAGTCGTAGCGGGCCCTACTCGTACAATGAGCAGTTCTTC
-,TRBD1,TRBV29-1,TRBJ1-2,CSVEESRGLFLLANYGYTF,TGCAGCGTTGAAGAATCGAGGGGGCTTTTCCTCCTAGCTAACTATGGCTACACCTTC
few,TRBD2,TRBV7-3,TRBJ2-2,CASRASGARGGELFF,TGTGCCAGCAGGGCTAGCGGGGCCCGGGGCGGGGAGCTGTTTTTT
once,-,TRBV4-3,TRBJ2-2,CASSQEIRSRGRNTGELFF,TGCGCCAGCAGCCAAGAAATTAGGTCGAGGGGCAGAAACACCGGGGAGCTGTTTTTT
-,TRBD2,TRBV13,TRBJ2-5,CASSLEGSGNQETQYF,TGTGCCAGCAGCCTCGAGGGTAGCGGGAACCAAGAGACCCAGTACTTC
-,-,TRBV19,TRBJ1-5,CASSIRVTGNQPQHF,TGTGCCAGTAGTATTAGGGTAACAGGGAATCAGCCCCAGCATTTT
-,-,TRBV27,TRBJ1-2,CASSRGGKLGYTF,TGTGCCAGCAGCCGAGGGGGAAAATTGGGCTACACCTTC
-,-,TRBV11-2,TRBJ2-3,CASRRQGTDTQYF,TGTGCCAGCAGACGACAGGGCACAGATACGCAGTATTTT
-,-,TRBV30,TRBJ1-6,CAWSVYGGYNSPLHF,TGTGCCTGGAGTGTATACGGGGGATATAATTCACCCCTCCACTTT
-,-,TRBV27,TRBJ1-5,CASSQQSNQPQHF,TGTGCCAGCAGCCAGCAGAGCAATCAGCCCCAGCATTTT
-,TRBD1,TRBV27,TRBJ2-2,CASSFPGTGSTGELFF,TGTGCCAGCAGTTTTCCAGGGACAGGTTCTACCGGGGAGCTGTTTTTT
-,TRBD1,TRBV30,TRBJ2-7,CAWSPGTGGHEQYF,TGTGCCTGGAGTCCGGGGACAGGGGGCCACGAGCAGTACTTC
-,TRBD2,TRBV29-1,TRBJ2-2,CRGGGGGITGELFF,TGCCGCGGCGGGGGGGGCGGAATCACCGGGGAGCTGTTTTTT
-,TRBD1,TRBV30,TRBJ1-2,CAWRGQGGYGYTF,TGTGCCTGGAGGGGACAGGGCGGCTATGGCTACACCTTC
-,TRBD2,TRBV4-1,TRBJ2-2,CASRGGIDTGELFF,TGCGCCAGCCGCGGGGGGATCGACACCGGGGAGCTGTTTTTT
-,-,TRBV7-9,TRBJ2-5,CASSLISGQETQYF,TGTGCCAGCAGCTTAATTTCTGGACAAGAGACCCAGTACTTC
-,-,TRBV2,TRBJ1-5,CASSADVGKTQPQHF,TGTGCCAGCAGTGCGGACGTAGGGAAAACTCAGCCCCAGCATTTT
-,-,TRBV24-1,TRBJ2-2,CATSDFEAEVTGELFF,TGTGCCACCAGTGATTTCGAGGCGGAGGTCACCGGGGAGCTGTTTTTT
-,-,TRBV7-9,TRBJ1-1,CASSSTDMNTEAFF,TGTGCCAGCTCCTCGACAGATATGAACACTGAAGCTTTCTTT
-,-,TRBV6-8,TRBJ1-2,CASSYSIRGGWGYTF,TGTGCCAGCAGTTACTCGATTAGGGGAGGATGGGGCTACACCTTC
-,-,TRBV3-1/TRBV3-2,TRBJ1-2,CASSQENPGRITF,TGTGCCAGCAGCCAAGAAAATCCAGGGAGAATCACCTTC